This TCR beta chain is from a study of T cells in Graves' hyperthyroidism and ophthalmopathy (dated by TCRdb to about 2019). With regard to the full study: To identify TCR V-J signatures that set the groups apart, the researchers used a discovery cohort of 90 to 100 patients, made up of 40 to 45 with Graves' ophthalmopathy and about 59 with stable Graves' hyperthyroidism. Whether ophthalmopathy could be predicted prospectively was tested in an independent validation cohort made up of fewer than 20 hyperthyroidism patients plus 17 patients who later progressed to ophthalmopathy. The 100 discovery patients were divided at random into training and test sets in a 7:3 ratio. The study also compared thyroid tissue and blood T-cell repertoires from about six Graves' hyperthyroidism patients. After blood sampling, hyperthyroidism patients were treated with methimazole at a starting dose of 30 mg daily, and ophthalmopathy patients were treated with high-dose intravenous methylprednisolone. The paper reports TCR Vbeta CDR3 sequencing of some 140 peripheral blood samples: over 40 ophthalmopathy, around 80 hyperthyroidism and 17 progressor patients. General study outcomes and caveats: In validation, progression to ophthalmopathy was predicted by the model with nearly 71% sensitivity and 72.22% specificity, a median of approximately 6.5 months before onset. A model built on a 13 V-J signature distinguished ophthalmopathy from stable hyperthyroidism, reaching roughly 88% sensitivity and 81.08% specificity in cross-validation and 80%/75% in testing. No statistical method was used to fix the sample size in advance, and group allocation was not hidden from the investigators. Blood samples also contained most of the expanded thyroid clonotypes (frequency above 0.001), which suggests that blood repertoires may reflect thyroid immune responses.

Exclusion was applied to patients with uncontrolled infections, other autoimmune diseases, pregnancy or lactation. Diagnoses were established on the basis of clinical symptoms, serum thyroxine and TRAb, thyroid ultrasound, and orbital computed tomography. Trizol reagent was used to extract total RNA, and RNA quality was then checked on an Agilent 2100 Bioanalyzer. As concerns this clonotype: Its recognized antigen is unknown. There are no base qualities to consult, and no much larger clone falls within one base.

The TCR beta CDR3 regions were amplified from RNA transcripts. For the first round of RT-PCR on the TCR CDR3, the HTBI primer set was used together with the Qiagen OneStep RT-PCR kit. A second multiplex PCR round built the libraries, followed by size selection and purification. Libraries were sequenced paired-end with 100 bp reads on an Illumina HiSeq2000. The authors' pipeline ran thus. SOAPnuke was used to process the raw data, with reads discarded if the reads contained adapters or uncalled bases, had a mean Phred below 15, or lacked an exact constant-primer or identifier match. COPE v1.2.5 was used to merge the high-quality paired reads, and each unique nucleotide sequence was defined as a clonotype. MiTCR v1.1 was used to align the clonotypes against IMGT TRBV, TRBD and TRBJ reference segments. Analysis was restricted to V-J combinations with a frequency above 0.0001, which covered 98% to 99.2% of repertoires. The TCS score was defined as the ratio of F50 (clonal expansion) to E x V (chaos), calculated using BLOSUM62-based TCRdist between CDR3 peptides within each V-J. Welch's t-statistics and random forest reduced around 520 V-J features to fewer than 15, which were used in a naive Bayes classifier (R e1071). The Morisita-Horn index was used to measure how similar the thyroid and blood repertoires were. The public reads were reanalyzed by TCRdb: fastp trimming at Q25, MiXCR alignment, in-frame beta chains only. Rows are unified per CDR3 protein, each entry keeping the most common DNA and genes. None of the V and J calls come from the authors' own analysis; TCRdb made them. In this sample the table shows 500,000 to 600,000 distinct CDR3 sequences, more than 45% of which occur a single time. The ten top clones hold under 20% of the sample.

The CDR3 runs 16 amino acids, cysteine and phenylalanine included. Of all the DNA, just the CDR3 is kept, 48 bases in frame from base 1. V is pared back by 5 bases and J by 0 bases, with 17 bases lying between the germline termini. CDR1 SGHAT and CDR2 FQDESV are derived from the germline V gene (reference sequence). This sequence was found in an adult woman with Graves' disease, either hyperthyroidism or ophthalmopathy (not recorded which). The rearrangement joined TRBV11-1 to TRBJ2-7; tentative D gene TRBD2, with 7 bases matching. Sequenced sample: peripheral blood or thyroid tissue (not recorded which). The CDR3 corresponds to CASSTAGGGGSYEQYF. The DNA reads as follows: TGTGCCAGCAGCACAGCCGGGGGAGGGGGCTCCTACGAGCAGTACTTC.